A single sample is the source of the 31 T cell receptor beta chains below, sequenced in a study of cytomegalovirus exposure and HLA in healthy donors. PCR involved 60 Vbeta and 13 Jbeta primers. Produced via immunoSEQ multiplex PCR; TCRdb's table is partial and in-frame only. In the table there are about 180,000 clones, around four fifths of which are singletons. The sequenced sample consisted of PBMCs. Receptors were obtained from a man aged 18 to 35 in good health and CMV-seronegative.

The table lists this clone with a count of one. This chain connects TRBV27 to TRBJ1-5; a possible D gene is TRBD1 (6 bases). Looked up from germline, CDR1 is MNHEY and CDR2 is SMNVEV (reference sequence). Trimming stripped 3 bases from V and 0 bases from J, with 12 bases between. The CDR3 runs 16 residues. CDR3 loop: CASSFRGPYSNQPQHF. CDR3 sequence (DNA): TGTGCCAGCAGTTTCAGGGGTCCGTATAGCAATCAGCCCCAGCATTTT.

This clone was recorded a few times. The CDR3 reads CASSLVPTGTSGGFRSYNEQFF. CDR3 DNA: TGTGCCAGCAGCTTAGTACCGACCGGGACTAGCGGGGGATTCCGCTCCTACAATGAGCAGTTCTTC. V and J are TRBV13 and TRBJ2-1; 14 bases align to TRBD2. Per germline, CDR1 PRHDT and CDR2 FYEKMQ (reference sequence). After removal of 1 base from V and 0 bases from J, the junction contained 14 bases not matched to a gene. CDR3 length equals 22 residues.

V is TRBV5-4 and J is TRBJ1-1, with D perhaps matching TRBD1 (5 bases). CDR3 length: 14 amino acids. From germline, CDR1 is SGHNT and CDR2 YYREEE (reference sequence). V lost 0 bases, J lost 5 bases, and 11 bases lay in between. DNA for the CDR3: TGTGCCAGCAGCTTGGGGGGGAGGGGTACTGAAGCTTTCTTT. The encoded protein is CASSLGGRGTEAFF.

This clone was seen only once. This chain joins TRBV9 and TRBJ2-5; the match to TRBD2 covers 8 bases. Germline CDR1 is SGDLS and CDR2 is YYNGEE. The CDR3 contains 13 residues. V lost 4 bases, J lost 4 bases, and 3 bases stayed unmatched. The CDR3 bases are TGTGCCAGCAGCCGAGGACTAGCAGAGACCCAGTACTTC. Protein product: CASSRGLAETQYF.

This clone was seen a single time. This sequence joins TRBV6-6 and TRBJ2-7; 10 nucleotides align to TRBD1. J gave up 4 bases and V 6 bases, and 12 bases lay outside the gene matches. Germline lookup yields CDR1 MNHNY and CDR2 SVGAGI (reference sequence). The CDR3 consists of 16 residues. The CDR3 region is CASRERGRTGGYEQYF. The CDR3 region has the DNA TGTGCCAGCAGAGAACGTGGAAGGACAGGGGGTTACGAGCAGTACTTC.

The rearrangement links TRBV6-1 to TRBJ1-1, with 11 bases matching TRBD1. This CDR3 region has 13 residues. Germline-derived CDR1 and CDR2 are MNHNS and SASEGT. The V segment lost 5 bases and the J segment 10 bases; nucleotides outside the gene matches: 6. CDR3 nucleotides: TGTGCCAGCAGTCTGGACAGGGGGCGAGGAGCTTTCTTT. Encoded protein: CASSLDRGRGAFF.

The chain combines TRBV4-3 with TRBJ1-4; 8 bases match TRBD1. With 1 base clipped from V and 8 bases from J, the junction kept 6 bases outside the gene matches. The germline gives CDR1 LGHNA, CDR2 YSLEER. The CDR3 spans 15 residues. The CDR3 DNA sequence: TGCGCCAGCAGCCAAGCGCAGGGGGCGGGGGAAAAACTGTTTTTT. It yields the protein CASSQAQGAGEKLFF.

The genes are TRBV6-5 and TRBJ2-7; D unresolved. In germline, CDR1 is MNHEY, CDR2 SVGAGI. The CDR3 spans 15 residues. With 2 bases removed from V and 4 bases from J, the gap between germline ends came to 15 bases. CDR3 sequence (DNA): TGTGCCAGCAGTTACCGAGGAGAGGAGATTTACGAGCAGTACTTC. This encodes CASSYRGEEIYEQYF.

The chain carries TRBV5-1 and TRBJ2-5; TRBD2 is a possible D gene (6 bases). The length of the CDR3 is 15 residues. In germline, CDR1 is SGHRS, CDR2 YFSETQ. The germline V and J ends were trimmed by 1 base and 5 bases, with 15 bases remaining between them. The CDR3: CASSLKTGGTETQYF. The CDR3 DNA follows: TGCGCCAGCAGCTTGAAAACTGGCGGGACGGAGACCCAGTACTTC.

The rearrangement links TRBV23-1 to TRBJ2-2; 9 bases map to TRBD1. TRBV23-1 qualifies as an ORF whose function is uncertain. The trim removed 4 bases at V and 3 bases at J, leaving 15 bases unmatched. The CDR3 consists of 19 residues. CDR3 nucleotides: TGCGCCAGCAGTCTGGTTGGACAGGGGACCTCTTTTTACACCGGGGAGCTGTTTTTT. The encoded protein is CASSLVGQGTSFYTGELFF.

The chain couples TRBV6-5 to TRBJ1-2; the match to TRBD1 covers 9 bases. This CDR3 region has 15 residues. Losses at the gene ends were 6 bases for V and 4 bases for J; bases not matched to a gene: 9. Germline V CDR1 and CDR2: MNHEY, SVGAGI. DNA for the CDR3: TGTGCCAGCAGCCGTGGACAGGGGCCTACCTATGGCTACACCTTC. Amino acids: CASSRGQGPTYGYTF.

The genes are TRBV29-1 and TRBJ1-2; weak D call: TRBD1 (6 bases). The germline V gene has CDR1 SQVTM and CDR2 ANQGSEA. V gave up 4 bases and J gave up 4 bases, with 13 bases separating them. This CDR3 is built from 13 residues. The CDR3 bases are TGCAGCGTTGGCACAGGGATTGGCTATGGCTACACCTTC. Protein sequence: CSVGTGIGYGYTF.

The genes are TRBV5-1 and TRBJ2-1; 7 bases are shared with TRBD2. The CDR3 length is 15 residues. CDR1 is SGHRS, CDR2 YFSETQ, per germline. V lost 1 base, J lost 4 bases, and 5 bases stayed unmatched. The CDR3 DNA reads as TGCGCCAGCAGCTTGCGCCTAGCGGATTACAATGAGCAGTTCTTC. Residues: CASSLRLADYNEQFF.

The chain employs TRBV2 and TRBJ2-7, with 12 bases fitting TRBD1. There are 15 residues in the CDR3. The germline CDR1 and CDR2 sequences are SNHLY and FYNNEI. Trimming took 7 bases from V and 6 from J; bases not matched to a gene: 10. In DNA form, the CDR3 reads TGTGCCAGCACCCTAGAGGGACAGGGGGCTTTCGAGCAGTACTTC. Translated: CASTLEGQGAFEQYF.

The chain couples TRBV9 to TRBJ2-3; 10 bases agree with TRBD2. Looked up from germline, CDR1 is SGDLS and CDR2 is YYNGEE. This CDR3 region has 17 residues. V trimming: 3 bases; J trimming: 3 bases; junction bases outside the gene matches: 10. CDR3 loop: CASSDVPSGRPTDTQYF. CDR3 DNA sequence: TGTGCCAGCAGCGACGTACCTAGCGGGAGACCGACAGATACGCAGTATTTT.

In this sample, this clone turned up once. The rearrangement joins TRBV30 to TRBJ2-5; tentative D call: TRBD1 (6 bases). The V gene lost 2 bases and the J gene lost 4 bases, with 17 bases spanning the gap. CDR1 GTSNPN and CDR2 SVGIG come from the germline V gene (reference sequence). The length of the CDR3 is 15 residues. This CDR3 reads CAWSRTGSVAETQYF. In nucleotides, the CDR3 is TGTGCCTGGAGTAGAACAGGGAGCGTCGCAGAGACCCAGTACTTC.

The CDR3 DNA reads as TGTGCCAGCAGCTGGGGGGACCGGCTGTTCCCAGATACGCAGTATTTT. Residues: CASSWGDRLFPDTQYF. The V call is TRBV11-3, the J call TRBJ2-3, with a weak D call TRBD2 (6 bases). V lost 4 bases and J lost 4, with 18 bases in between. This CDR3 contains 16 residues. The germline gives CDR1 SGHNT, CDR2 YENEEA.

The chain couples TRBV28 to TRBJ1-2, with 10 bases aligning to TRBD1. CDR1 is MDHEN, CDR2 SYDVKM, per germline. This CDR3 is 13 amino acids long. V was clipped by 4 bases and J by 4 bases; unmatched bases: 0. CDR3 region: CASSWTGGYGYTF. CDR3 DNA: TGTGCCAGCAGTTGGACAGGGGGCTATGGCTACACCTTC.

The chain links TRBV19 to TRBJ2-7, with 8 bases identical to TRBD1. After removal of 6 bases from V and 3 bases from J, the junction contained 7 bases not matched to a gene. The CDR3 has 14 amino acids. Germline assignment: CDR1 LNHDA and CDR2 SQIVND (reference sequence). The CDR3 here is CASSTGTGLYEQYF. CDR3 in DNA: TGTGCCAGTAGCACCGGGACAGGACTCTACGAGCAGTACTTC.

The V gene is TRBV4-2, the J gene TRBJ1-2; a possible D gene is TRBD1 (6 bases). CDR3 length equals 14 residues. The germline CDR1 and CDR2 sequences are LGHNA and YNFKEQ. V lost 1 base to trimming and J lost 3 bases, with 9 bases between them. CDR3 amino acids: CASSQVDRYYGYTF. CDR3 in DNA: TGTGCCAGCAGCCAAGTAGACAGGTACTATGGCTACACCTTC.

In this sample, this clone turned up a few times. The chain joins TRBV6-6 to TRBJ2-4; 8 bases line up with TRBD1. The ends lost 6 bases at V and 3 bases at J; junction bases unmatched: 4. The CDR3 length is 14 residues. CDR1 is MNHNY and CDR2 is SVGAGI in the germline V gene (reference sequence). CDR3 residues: CASRAGQGKNIQYF. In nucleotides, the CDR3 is TGTGCCAGCAGGGCTGGACAGGGCAAAAACATTCAGTACTTC.

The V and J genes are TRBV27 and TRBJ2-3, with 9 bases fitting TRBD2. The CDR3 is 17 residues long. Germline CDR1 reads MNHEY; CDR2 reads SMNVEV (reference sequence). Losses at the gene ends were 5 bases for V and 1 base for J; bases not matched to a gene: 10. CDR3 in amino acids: CASSIGTSPFGTDTQYF. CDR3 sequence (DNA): TGTGCCAGCAGTATCGGGACTAGCCCCTTCGGCACAGATACGCAGTATTTT.

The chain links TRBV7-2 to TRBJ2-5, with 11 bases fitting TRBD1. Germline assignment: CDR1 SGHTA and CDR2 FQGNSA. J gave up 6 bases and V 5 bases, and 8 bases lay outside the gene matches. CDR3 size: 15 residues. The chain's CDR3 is CASSPEDRGRQTQYF. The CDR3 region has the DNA TGTGCCAGCAGCCCAGAGGACAGGGGGCGGCAGACCCAGTACTTC.

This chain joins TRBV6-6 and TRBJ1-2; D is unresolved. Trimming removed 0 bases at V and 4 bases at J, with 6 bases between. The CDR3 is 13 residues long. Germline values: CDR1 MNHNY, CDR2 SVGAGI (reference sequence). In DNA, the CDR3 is TGTGCCAGCAGTTACTCACAGACCTATGGCTACACCTTC. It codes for CASSYSQTYGYTF.

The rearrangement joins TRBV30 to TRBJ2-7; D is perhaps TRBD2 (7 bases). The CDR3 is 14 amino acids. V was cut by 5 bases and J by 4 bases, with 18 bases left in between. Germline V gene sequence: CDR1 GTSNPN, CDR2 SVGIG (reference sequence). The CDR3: CAWGGWASGYEQYF. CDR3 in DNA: TGTGCCTGGGGGGGCTGGGCTAGCGGTTACGAGCAGTACTTC.

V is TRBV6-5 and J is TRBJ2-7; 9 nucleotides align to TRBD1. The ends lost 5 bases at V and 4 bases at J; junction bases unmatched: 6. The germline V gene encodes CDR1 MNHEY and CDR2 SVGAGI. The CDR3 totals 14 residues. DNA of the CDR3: TGTGCCAGCAGTCCATGGGACAGGGATTACGAGCAGTACTTC. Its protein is CASSPWDRDYEQYF.

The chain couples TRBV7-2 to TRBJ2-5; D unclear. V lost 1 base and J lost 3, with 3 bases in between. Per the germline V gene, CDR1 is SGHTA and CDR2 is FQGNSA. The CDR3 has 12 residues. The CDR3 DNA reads TGTGCCAGCAGCTTAGGTAAAGAGACCCAGTACTTC. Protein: CASSLGKETQYF.

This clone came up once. CDR3 coding DNA: TGTGCCAGCAGTTCAGGGACTGGGGACTCCTACGAGCAGTACTTC. Protein sequence: CASSSGTGDSYEQYF. The chain combines TRBV6-5 with TRBJ2-7, with a possible D match to TRBD2 (6 bases). CDR1 MNHEY and CDR2 SVGAGI come from the germline V gene. This CDR3 has 15 residues. V gave up 4 bases and J gave up 0 bases, with 13 bases separating them.

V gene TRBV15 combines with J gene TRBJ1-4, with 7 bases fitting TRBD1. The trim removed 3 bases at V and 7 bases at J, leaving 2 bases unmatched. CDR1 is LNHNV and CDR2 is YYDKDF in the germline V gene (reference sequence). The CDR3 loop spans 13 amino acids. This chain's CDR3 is CATSRTGSEKLFF. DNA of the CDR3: TGTGCCACCAGCAGGACAGGGAGTGAAAAACTGTTTTTT. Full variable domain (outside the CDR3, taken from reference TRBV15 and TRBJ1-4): DAMVIQNPRYQVTQFGKPVTLSCSQTLNHNVMYWYQQKSSQAPKLLFHYYDKDFNNEADTPDNFQSRRPNTSFCFLDIRSPGLGDTAMYLCATSRTGSEKLFFGSGTQLSVL.

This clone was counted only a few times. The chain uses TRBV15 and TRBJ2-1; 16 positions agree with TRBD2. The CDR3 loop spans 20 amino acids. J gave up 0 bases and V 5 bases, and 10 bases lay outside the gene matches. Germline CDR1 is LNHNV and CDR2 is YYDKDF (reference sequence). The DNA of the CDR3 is TGTGCCACCAGCGGTCGAATGGGACTAGCGGGAGGGAGCTCCTACAATGAGCAGTTCTTC. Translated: CATSGRMGLAGGSSYNEQFF.

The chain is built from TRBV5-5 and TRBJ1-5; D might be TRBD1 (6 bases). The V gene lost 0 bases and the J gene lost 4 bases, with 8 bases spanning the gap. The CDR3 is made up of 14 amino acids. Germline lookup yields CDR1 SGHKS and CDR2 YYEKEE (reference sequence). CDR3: CASSLDRANQPQHF. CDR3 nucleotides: TGTGCCAGCAGCTTGGACAGGGCTAATCAGCCCCAGCATTTT.